This note documents a single TCR beta chain sequence. Its antigen specificity is not known. No much larger clone exists at a distance of one base, and base qualities are not known. The trial excluded patients who had a history of autoimmune disease or who were on systemic immunosuppression. In every dose cohort, peripheral blood was drawn for TCR sequencing at baseline, cycle 4 day 1, and cycle 7 day 1. The samples were taken from a phase I, first-in-human, multicenter, open-label dose-escalation trial of ivuxolimab. Adults with locally advanced or metastatic head and neck squamous cell, hepatocellular, melanoma or renal cell carcinoma were enrolled in the trial. Before TCR sequencing, CD4+ and CD8+ T cells were separately sorted from peripheral blood. CDR1 is given as SEHNR and CDR2 as FQNEAQ, both from the germline V gene (reference sequence). Including cysteine and phenylalanine, the CDR3 has 12 amino acids. Left in the record is the CDR3 DNA by itself, 36 bases read in frame from the first base. V is cut by 4 bases and J by 9 bases, and the space between the germline ends is 11 bases.

The data were obtained in a study of OX40 agonist ivuxolimab in advanced cancers. Turning to the overall study: The costimulatory receptor OX40 (CD134) was targeted by ivuxolimab, a fully human IgG2 agonistic monoclonal antibody. Intravenous ivuxolimab was administered to patients every 2 weeks at six dose levels: 0.01, 0.1, 0.3, 1.5, 3 and 10 mg/kg. Of the roughly 52 patients in dose escalation, about 19 had hepatocellular carcinoma, some 15 had melanoma, 9 had renal cell carcinoma and 9 had head and neck cancer. In the dose-escalation cohort, around four fifths of patients were male, and the mean age was approximately 60 years with a range of about 23 to 79. Patients were allowed to have had prior anti-PD-1, anti-PD-L1 or anti-CTLA-4 therapy, and approximately 37% of the dose-escalation patients had been treated with checkpoint inhibitors. Three dose-escalation patients achieved partial responses, one with hepatocellular carcinoma and two with cutaneous melanoma. Peripheral TCRbeta sequencing was intended to test whether TCR sequence diversity was altered and clonal T-cell expansion was caused by ivuxolimab. The paper reports the monotherapy dose-escalation portion (N of about 52 patients) of the phase I ivuxolimab trial. Findings and caveats that apply to the study as a whole: In partial responders in the 0.1-3.0 mg/kg groups, normalized peripheral clonal expansion was found to be among the lowest, especially among CD8+ T cells. The antigen specificity of the clonally expanded peripheral T cells was not determined. Low levels of normalized T-cell clonal expansion were also seen in some nonresponding patients. At doses from 0.1 to 3.0 mg/kg, clonal expansion was seen in both CD4+ and CD8+ blood T cells between baseline and week 6. After ivuxolimab, CD8+ T cells had more expanded clones than CD4+ T cells on average.

For sequencing of the TCRbeta CDR3 region, genomic DNA was extracted from the sorted cells. TCRbeta CDR3 regions were sequenced using the immunoSEQ Assay. TCRdb carries this immuneACCESS record with in-frame sequences only. Its versions omit some clonotypes, under half of them owing to an unresolved V gene in the studies checked, with the rest unexplained. This sample has 65,000 to 80,000 clones in its table, and around 90% of those were observed once. Approximately 11% of the sample is in the top ten clones. Specimen: CD4+ or CD8+ T cells sorted from blood, collected in a trial of the OX40 agonist ivuxolimab. The origin of this receptor is an adult with an advanced solid tumor such as melanoma, head and neck, liver or kidney cancer. The chain joins TRBV7-9 to TRBJ2-3; too little of a D gene remains to name it. The sequenced DNA is TGTGCCAGCAGCTCCCAAGGCTCCACGCAGTATTTT. Its product reads: CASSSQGSTQYF.